These 12 T cell receptor beta chains came from one sample sequenced in a study of blood T cell repertoires in COVID-19. Sequenced by immunoSEQ multiplex PCR; TCRdb stores in-frame clones only, minus some. The profile covers roughly 220,000 clones, with approximately 80% appearing a single time and 15% taken by the ten largest. The sample comprised PBMCs or T cells enriched from blood (not recorded which). The source of these receptors is a man aged 35 to 55 who had recovered from COVID-19.

V gene TRBV28 combines with J gene TRBJ2-1, with 10 bases that match TRBD2. V lost 4 bases and J lost 8; bases outside the gene matches: 8. Germline V CDR1 and CDR2: MDHEN, SYDVKM. The CDR3 is made up of 15 amino acids. CDR3 protein: CASSSKRGGSDEQFF. The CDR3 nucleotides are TGTGCCAGCAGTTCCAAGCGGGGGGGCTCGGATGAGCAGTTCTTC.

The J gene is TRBJ1-4, the V gene TRBV4-3; 9 bases align to TRBD1. Germline V CDR1 and CDR2: LGHNA, YSLEER. This CDR3 contains 12 residues. V trimming: 5 bases; J trimming: 10 bases; junction bases outside the gene matches: 2. The CDR3, as DNA: TGCGCCAGCAGCGGGACAGGGCTAAAACTGTTTTTT. It yields the protein CASSGTGLKLFF.

V is TRBV12-3 or TRBV12-4 and J is TRBJ2-2; tentative D call: TRBD1 (6 bases). V was cut by 5 bases and J by 16 bases, with 14 bases left in between. The CDR3 spans 11 residues. The CDR3 is CASSLRGSAFF. Here the CDR3 DNA reads TGTGCCAGCAGTCTCAGGGGCTCCGCGTTTTTT.

This clone was recorded a few times. The V gene is TRBV6-2 or TRBV6-3, the J gene TRBJ2-7; D is unclear. V shed 2 bases and J shed 1 base, with 6 bases lying between them. Per the germline V gene, CDR1 is MNHEY and CDR2 is SVGEGT. The CDR3 spans 13 residues. The CDR3 loop reads CASSYGQSYEQYF. Written as DNA, the CDR3 is TGTGCCAGCAGTTACGGTCAGTCCTACGAGCAGTACTTC.

This clone was detected only a few times. The chain recombines TRBV4-1 with TRBJ2-2; the D gene is possibly TRBD1 (5 bases). The length of the CDR3 is 18 residues. Looked up from germline, CDR1 is MGHRA and CDR2 is YSYEKL. Trimming removed 10 bases from V and 1 base from J, with 25 bases in between. The CDR3 region is CATTREGVVGLNTGELFF. Here the CDR3 DNA reads TGCGCCACCACAAGGGAAGGGGTTGTGGGTTTGAACACCGGGGAGCTGTTTTTT.

This clone was picked up one time. V is TRBV3-1 (or the pseudogene TRBV3-2) and J is TRBJ2-5, with 13 bases identical to TRBD2. This CDR3 comprises 16 residues. The germline CDR1 and CDR2 sequences are LGHDT and YNNKEL (reference sequence). J lost 5 bases, V lost 4 bases, and 7 bases had no gene match. The CDR3 spells CASSPKLAGGGETQYF. In nucleotides, the CDR3 is TGTGCCAGCAGCCCGAAACTAGCGGGAGGGGGGGAGACCCAGTACTTC.

This clone was observed a few times. The sample has other DNA sequences that encode this CDR3 too. V is TRBV7-9 and J is TRBJ1-1; D ambiguous. The V gene lost 0 bases and the J gene lost 2 bases, with 10 bases spanning the gap. CDR3 length: 15 residues. From germline, CDR1 is SEHNR and CDR2 FQNEAQ (reference sequence). This chain's CDR3 is CASSLALAGNTEAFF. The DNA for the CDR3 is TGTGCCAGCAGCTTAGCGCTAGCTGGAAACACTGAAGCTTTCTTT.

This clone was recorded only once. V is TRBV28 and J is TRBJ1-6, with 7 nucleotides matching TRBD1. J lost 9 bases, V lost 7 bases, and 6 bases had no gene match. Germline lookup yields CDR1 MDHEN and CDR2 SYDVKM. This CDR3 spans 13 amino acids. DNA for the CDR3: TGTGCCAGCATGACAGGGCTGGGTTCACCCCTCCACTTT. Protein: CASMTGLGSPLHF.

The chain has TRBV2 and TRBJ2-2; TRBD1 might be the D (5 bases). Germline V gene lookup returns CDR1 SNHLY and CDR2 FYNNEI. The CDR3 runs 12 residues. V gave up 6 bases and J gave up 5 bases, with 7 bases separating them. The CDR3 DNA follows: TGTGCCAGCAGAGGGGATACCGGGGAGCTGTTTTTT. It specifies CASRGDTGELFF.

CDR3 amino acids: CAISGQGDHRLHF. The CDR3 nucleotides are TGTGCCATCAGTGGTCAGGGGGACCATCGCCTCCACTTT. J is TRBJ1-6 and V is TRBV10-3, with 7 bases lining up with TRBD1. The germline V gene encodes CDR1 ENHRY and CDR2 SYGVKD. CDR3 length: 13 amino acids. V was pared by 4 bases and J by 15 bases, with 9 bases of the junction left unmatched.

The chain uses TRBV27 and TRBJ1-2; TRBD1 agrees at 8 bases. V shed 5 bases and J 6 bases; nucleotides not matched to a gene: 8. CDR3 length equals 14 residues. Germline V lookup: CDR1 MNHEY, CDR2 SMNVEV (reference sequence). CDR3: CASSDNRGVDGYTF. The CDR3 region has the DNA TGTGCCAGCAGTGACAACAGGGGGGTCGATGGCTACACCTTC.

J is TRBJ2-4 and V is TRBV5-1, with D perhaps matching TRBD1 (5 bases). CDR3 length: 13 amino acids. The V gene lost 4 bases and the J gene lost 8 bases, with 13 bases spanning the gap. CDR1 and CDR2 (germline): SGHRS, YFSETQ. In DNA form, the CDR3 reads TGCGCCAGCAGCCGAATACAGGAACACATTCAGTACTTC. Translated, it gives CASSRIQEHIQYF.